This passage covers 5 T cell receptor beta chains from one sample sequenced in a study of blood T cell repertoires in COVID-19 (dated by TCRdb to the early 2020s). The library was produced with the immunoSEQ multiplex PCR assay. Drawn from immuneACCESS, this table holds only the in-frame rearrangements with V and J called that TCRdb kept. Clones are partly lost; checked studies trace under half to an unresolved V gene and leave the rest unexplained. The sample table lists 200,000 to 250,000 clones, around nine tenths of them with a count of one. Under 2% of the sample is taken by the ten largest. Sequencing used peripheral blood. The receptors come from a woman between 55 and 75 years old who had recovered from COVID-19.

V usage is TRBV19 and J usage is TRBJ2-1; 7 bases agree with TRBD1. Germline trimming cut 5 bases from V and 9 bases from J; bases unmatched to any gene: 10. The CDR3 consists of 14 residues. Germline V CDR1 and CDR2: LNHDA, SQIVND (reference sequence). As DNA, the CDR3 is TGTGCCAGTAGTTCCCAGGGGGTCCAGGGTGAGCAGTTCTTC. Amino acid sequence: CASSSQGVQGEQFF.

The chain carries TRBV4-3 and TRBJ1-2, with 9 bases fitting TRBD1. CDR1 and CDR2 (germline): LGHNA, YSLEER. The CDR3 sequence is 16 residues long. With V trimmed by 0 bases and J by 5 bases, 7 bases remained unmatched. The CDR3 region is CASSQDLVDRGYGYTF. The DNA for the CDR3 is TGCGCCAGCAGCCAAGATCTGGTGGACAGGGGTTATGGCTACACCTTC.

The chain is built from TRBV2 and TRBJ2-5; 12 nucleotides line up with TRBD2. Germline CDR1 reads SNHLY; CDR2 reads FYNNEI. The CDR3 runs to 18 residues. V was clipped by 3 bases and J by 5 bases; unmatched bases: 13. The CDR3 sequence is CASSELPGLAGIGETQYF. The CDR3 nucleotides are TGTGCCAGCAGTGAGCTGCCAGGACTAGCGGGAATCGGGGAGACCCAGTACTTC.

This chain connects TRBV18 to TRBJ1-2; TRBD1 might be the D (6 bases). The CDR3 is 13 amino acids. V lost 3 bases, J lost 8 bases, and 13 bases lay in between. The germline V gene encodes CDR1 KGHSH and CDR2 LQKENI. CDR3 DNA sequence: TGTGCCAGCTCACCCCCCGGACAGCTGGGCTACACCTTC. This gives the protein CASSPPGQLGYTF.

This chain links TRBV4-2 with TRBJ2-7, with 9 bases that match TRBD2. The V and J ends lost 2 bases and 0 bases, in that order; junction bases with no gene match: 5. Per germline, CDR1 LGHNA and CDR2 YNFKEQ. CDR3 size: 16 residues. The CDR3 protein is CASSQPSGGISYEQYF. For the CDR3, the DNA is TGTGCCAGCAGCCAACCCAGCGGGGGGATCTCCTACGAGCAGTACTTC.